The clone carrying this T cell receptor beta chain has a count of ten or more. Via MiXCR, TCRdb re-called the RACE reads, giving one row per CDR3 protein. This sample yields tens of thousands of distinct CDR3 sequences, of which around 3.6% are seen a single time; approximately 5% belongs to the top ten. The data originate from a study of human T cells and chemical hapten exposure. Study-level information: The variation in per-sample TCR yields arose mainly from small differences in pooled library volumes.

Trimming removed 4 bases from V and 3 bases from J, with 16 bases in between. The CDR3 spans 16 residues. Germline V gene lookup returns CDR1 MNHNS and CDR2 SASEGT. Time point described: healthy volunteer bleed at 6 weeks. Total RNA was extracted from unfractionated whole blood. The sample consisted of whole blood. This TCR came from a human donor in good health. Some clones in this sample may be carry-over from other donors' samples. The chain employs TRBV6-1 and TRBJ1-5; D may be TRBD1 (5 bases). The CDR3 coding sequence is TGTGCCAGCAGTGGGCAGGGCTGGCCTAACAATCAGCCCCAGCATTTT. Translating gives CASSGQGWPNNQPQHF.